The 20 T cell receptor beta chains below come from one sample, sequenced in a study of T cell repertoires in cytomegalovirus infection. From the reads, TCRdb called clonotypes with MiXCR, one entry per CDR3 protein. The sample has 300,000 to 400,000 distinct CDR3 sequences; 25% to 30% are singletons. These receptors have no identified antigens. Specimen: cultured PBMCs, collected from culture after CMV antigen stimulation. The receptors were sampled from a human donor in good health (CMV status not recorded). Some clones in this sample may be carry-over from other donors' samples.

This clonotype was counted at least ten times. The chain is built from TRBV19 and TRBJ2-1, with a tentative D call TRBD2 (5 bases). CDR3 length: 14 amino acids. The germline V gene has CDR1 LNHDA and CDR2 SQIVND (reference sequence). V lost 5 bases to trimming and J lost 9 bases, with 17 bases between them. The CDR3 DNA sequence: TGTGCCAGTAGTGGCCGGGGTCGTGAGGCTGAGCAGTTCTTC. Translation: CASSGRGREAEQFF.

The chain recombines TRBV19 with TRBJ2-1; TRBD1 agrees at 8 bases. This CDR3 spans 12 amino acids. V lost 11 bases, J lost 4 bases, and 4 bases stayed unmatched. CDR1 is LNHDA, CDR2 SQIVND, per germline (reference sequence). The CDR3 reads CAVRQGYNEQFF. The CDR3 nucleotides are TGTGCCGTCAGACAGGGGTACAATGAGCAGTTCTTC.

The rearrangement uses TRBV28 and TRBJ1-3; 7 bases align to TRBD1. Germline assignment: CDR1 MDHEN and CDR2 SYDVKM. Trimming took 4 bases from V and 0 from J; bases not matched to a gene: 9. CDR3 length: 17 amino acids. The CDR3 DNA follows: TGTGCCAGCAGTTCCCCTGGACAGGTCCTCTCTGGAAACACCATATATTTT. It specifies CASSSPGQVLSGNTIYF.

This clonotype was recorded a few times. This sequence joins TRBV6-6 and TRBJ2-7; TRBD2 matches 14 bases. The CDR3 has 17 amino acids. Trimming cost V 0 bases and J 6 bases; bases outside gene matches: 7. Germline V gene data show CDR1 as MNHNY and CDR2 as SVGAGI (reference sequence). DNA of the CDR3: TGTGCCAGCAGTTACTCGAGACTAGCGGGAGGGCCGGGCGAGCAGTACTTC. Translating it yields CASSYSRLAGGPGEQYF.

This clonotype was counted a few times. The chain employs TRBV12-3 or TRBV12-4 and TRBJ1-5; D call uncertain. This CDR3 has 12 residues. V lost 3 bases and J lost 2, with 2 bases in between. The CDR3 DNA sequence: TGTGCCAGCAGTTTCGGCAATCAGCCCCAGCATTTT. Its protein product is CASSFGNQPQHF.

This chain joins TRBV7-3 and TRBJ1-1, with 7 bases matching TRBD1. CDR1 is SGHTA, CDR2 FQGTGA, per germline. V lost 5 bases to trimming and J lost 3 bases; unmatched junction nucleotides: 6. The CDR3 is 14 amino acids. The CDR3 sequence: CASSATGVDTEAFF. CDR3 nucleotide sequence: TGTGCCAGCAGCGCTACAGGGGTGGACACTGAAGCTTTCTTT.

The CDR3 is CATSRERQAAYEQYF. CDR3 nucleotide sequence: TGTGCCACCAGCAGAGAGAGACAGGCGGCCTACGAGCAGTACTTC. This chain uses TRBV15 with TRBJ2-7, with a possible D match to TRBD1 (6 bases). The ends were cut back, 0 bases at V and 2 bases at J, with 11 bases in the middle. In germline, CDR1 is LNHNV, CDR2 YYDKDF (reference sequence). The CDR3 consists of 15 residues.

V is TRBV12-5 and J is TRBJ2-3, with D hard to call. Trimming cost V 2 bases and J 3 bases, with 6 bases left between them. This CDR3 spans 13 amino acids. Germline CDR1 reads LGHNT; CDR2 reads FRNRAP. CDR3 coding DNA: TGTGCTAGTGGTTTGTCCGCAACAGATACGCAGTATTTT. Encoded protein: CASGLSATDTQYF.

This clonotype was observed a few times. The rearrangement links TRBV12-3 or TRBV12-4 to TRBJ1-1; TRBD1 matches at 7 bases. Trimming took 6 bases from V and 6 from J; bases not matched to a gene: 10. This CDR3 is 14 amino acids long. The CDR3 DNA follows: TGTGCCAGCAGCCCCGCGCGGCAGGGGGCTGAAGCTTTCTTT. Its protein product is CASSPARQGAEAFF.

This clonotype came up a few times. The rearrangement joins TRBV5-1 to TRBJ2-7, with TRBD1 matching 10 bases. The CDR3 extends over 16 amino acids. V shed 6 bases and J 2 bases; nucleotides not matched to a gene: 11. Germline CDR1 and CDR2: SGHRS and YFSETQ. The CDR3 nucleotides are TGCGCCAGCACCCCCCGTAGGACAGGGGGGGCCTACGAGCAGTACTTC. Translated: CASTPRRTGGAYEQYF.

This clonotype has only a few counts. J is TRBJ2-3 and V is TRBV7-2; D remains unclear. Germline V gene lookup returns CDR1 SGHTA and CDR2 FQGNSA. The length of the CDR3 is 17 residues. Trimming removed 2 bases from V and 0 bases from J, with 15 bases in between. The CDR3 here is CASSLIPSVRSTDTQYF. The CDR3 coding sequence is TGTGCCAGCAGCTTAATTCCCAGCGTCAGGAGCACAGATACGCAGTATTTT.

J is TRBJ1-3 and V is TRBV7-8; unclear D gene. The germline V and J ends were trimmed by 0 bases and 0 bases, with 6 bases remaining between them. Germline V gene data show CDR1 as SGHVS and CDR2 as FQNEAQ. The length of the CDR3 is 15 residues. Here the CDR3 reads CASSLAPDSGNTIYF. The CDR3 DNA is TGTGCCAGCAGCTTAGCCCCCGACTCTGGAAACACCATATATTTT.

The gene calls are TRBV7-3 and TRBJ1-4; tentative D call: TRBD1 (6 bases). There are 14 residues in the CDR3. V was cut by 5 bases and J by 8 bases, with 15 bases left in between. The germline V gene has CDR1 SGHTA and CDR2 FQGTGA. The CDR3 nucleotides read TGTGCCAGCAGCCCTAGGGGGGCAGAGGAAAAACTGTTTTTT. Its translation: CASSPRGAEEKLFF.

The chain carries TRBV12-3 or TRBV12-4 and TRBJ1-2, with 8 nucleotides matching TRBD1. This CDR3 has 15 residues. The V and J ends lost 3 bases and 1 base, in that order; junction bases with no gene match: 4. CDR3 in amino acids: CASSLDRDFNYGYTF. Written as DNA, the CDR3 is TGTGCCAGCAGTTTGGACAGGGACTTTAACTATGGCTACACCTTC.

This chain uses TRBV7-9 with TRBJ1-1, with D hard to call. Germline V gene lookup returns CDR1 SEHNR and CDR2 FQNEAQ (reference sequence). This CDR3 spans 14 amino acids. V lost 5 bases to trimming and J lost 6 bases, with 16 bases between them. The CDR3 DNA is TGTGCCAGCAGCAACGGCCCAGCCGGCGCTGAAGCTTTCTTT. Residues: CASSNGPAGAEAFF.

V usage is TRBV18 and J usage is TRBJ1-6; D is unresolved. Trimming pared 2 bases from V and 6 bases from J, leaving 14 bases between. This CDR3 is built from 16 residues. The germline V gene encodes CDR1 KGHSH and CDR2 LQKENI. CDR3: CASSPSSGVPNSPLHF. CDR3 bases: TGTGCCAGCTCACCATCATCCGGGGTCCCTAATTCACCCCTCCACTTT.

The chain uses TRBV19 and TRBJ1-2, with no clear D. This CDR3 region has 13 residues. V was pared by 0 bases and J by 8 bases, with 10 bases between. Germline values: CDR1 LNHDA, CDR2 SQIVND (reference sequence). CDR3 sequence reads: CASSIDEAGGYTF. The CDR3 region has the DNA TGTGCCAGTAGTATAGACGAGGCAGGAGGCTACACCTTC.

In this sample, this clonotype turned up once. This chain connects TRBV15 to TRBJ2-3; no definite D call. There are 15 residues in the CDR3. Germline values: CDR1 LNHNV, CDR2 YYDKDF (reference sequence). V shed 0 bases and J shed 7 bases, with 14 bases lying between them. Here the CDR3 DNA reads TGTGCCACCAGCAGAGATGGGCTCCCGGAGAATACGCAGTATTTT. Its protein product is CATSRDGLPENTQYF.

This clonotype showed up just a few times. The chain uses TRBV4-1 and TRBJ1-3; D gene unclear. The germline V gene has CDR1 MGHRA and CDR2 YSYEKL. CDR3 length equals 15 residues. V was cut by 0 bases and J by 2 bases, with 8 bases left in between. In DNA, the CDR3 is TGCGCCAGCAGCCAAGATGAACGGACTGGAAACACCATATATTTT. This encodes CASSQDERTGNTIYF.

This clonotype was seen a handful of times. The chain links TRBV27 to TRBJ1-5; weak D call: TRBD1 (6 bases). Deletions cut 6 bases from V and 0 bases from J, with 15 bases between. Germline V lookup: CDR1 MNHEY, CDR2 SMNVEV (reference sequence). The CDR3 is 16 amino acids. The CDR3 region has the DNA TGTGCCAGCAGGCAACAGGGACTCTATAGCAATCAGCCCCAGCATTTT. Encoded protein: CASRQQGLYSNQPQHF.